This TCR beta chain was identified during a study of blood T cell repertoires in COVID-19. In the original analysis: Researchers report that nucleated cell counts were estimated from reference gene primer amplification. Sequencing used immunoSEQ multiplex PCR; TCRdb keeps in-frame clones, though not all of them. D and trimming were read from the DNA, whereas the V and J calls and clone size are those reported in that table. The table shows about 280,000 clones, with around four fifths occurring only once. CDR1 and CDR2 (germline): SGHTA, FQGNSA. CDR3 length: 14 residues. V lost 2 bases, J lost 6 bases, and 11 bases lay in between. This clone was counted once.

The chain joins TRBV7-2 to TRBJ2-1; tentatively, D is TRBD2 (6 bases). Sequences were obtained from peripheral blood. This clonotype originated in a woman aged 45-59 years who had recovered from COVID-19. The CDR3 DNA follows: TGTGCCAGCAGCTTAACCGGCGGGACCAATGAGCAGTTCTTC. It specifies CASSLTGGTNEQFF.